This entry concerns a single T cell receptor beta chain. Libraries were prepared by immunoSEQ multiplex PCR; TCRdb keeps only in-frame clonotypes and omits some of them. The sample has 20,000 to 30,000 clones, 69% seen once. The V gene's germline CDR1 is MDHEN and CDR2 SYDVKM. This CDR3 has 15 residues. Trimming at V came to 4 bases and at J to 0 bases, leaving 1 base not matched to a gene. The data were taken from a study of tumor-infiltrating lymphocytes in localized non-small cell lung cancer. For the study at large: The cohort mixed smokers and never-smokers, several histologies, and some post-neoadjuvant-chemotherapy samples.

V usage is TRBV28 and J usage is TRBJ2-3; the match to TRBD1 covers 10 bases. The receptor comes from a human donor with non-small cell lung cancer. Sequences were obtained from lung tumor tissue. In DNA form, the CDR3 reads TGTGCCAGCAGTTCGGGACAGGGGAGCACAGATACGCAGTATTTT. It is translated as CASSSGQGSTDTQYF. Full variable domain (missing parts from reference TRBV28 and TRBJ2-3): DVKVTQSSRYLVKRTGEKVFLECVQDMDHENMFWYRQDPGLGLRLIYFSYDVKMKEKGDIPEGYSVSREKKERFSLILESASTNQTSMYLCASSSGQGSTDTQYFGPGTRLTVL.